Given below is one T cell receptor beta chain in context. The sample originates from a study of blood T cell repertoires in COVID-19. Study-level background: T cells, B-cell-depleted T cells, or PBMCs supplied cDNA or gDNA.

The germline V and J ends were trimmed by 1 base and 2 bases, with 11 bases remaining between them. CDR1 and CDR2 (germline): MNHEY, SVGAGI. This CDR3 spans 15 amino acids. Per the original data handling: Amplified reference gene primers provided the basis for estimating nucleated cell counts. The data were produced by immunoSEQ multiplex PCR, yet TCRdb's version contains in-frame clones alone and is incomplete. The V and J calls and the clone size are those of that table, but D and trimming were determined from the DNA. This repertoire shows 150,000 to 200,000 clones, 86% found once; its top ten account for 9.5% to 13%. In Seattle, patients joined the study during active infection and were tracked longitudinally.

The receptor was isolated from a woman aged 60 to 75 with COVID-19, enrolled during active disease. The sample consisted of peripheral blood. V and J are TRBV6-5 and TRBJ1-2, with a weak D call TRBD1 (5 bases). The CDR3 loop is CASSYWDRENYGYTF. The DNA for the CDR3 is TGTGCCAGCAGTTACTGGGACCGGGAGAACTATGGCTACACCTTC.